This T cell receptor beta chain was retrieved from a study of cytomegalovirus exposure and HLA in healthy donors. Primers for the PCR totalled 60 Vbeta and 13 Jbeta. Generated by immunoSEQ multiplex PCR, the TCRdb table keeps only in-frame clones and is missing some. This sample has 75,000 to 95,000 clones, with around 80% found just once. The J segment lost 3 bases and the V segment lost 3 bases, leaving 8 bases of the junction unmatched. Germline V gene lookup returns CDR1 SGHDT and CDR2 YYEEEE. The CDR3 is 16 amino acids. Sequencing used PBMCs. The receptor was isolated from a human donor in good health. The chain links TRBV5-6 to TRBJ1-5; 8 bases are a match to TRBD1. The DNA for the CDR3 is TGTGCCAGCAGCTCCCTAAAGACAGGGGTCAATCAGCCCCAGCATTTT. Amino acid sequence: CASSSLKTGVNQPQHF.